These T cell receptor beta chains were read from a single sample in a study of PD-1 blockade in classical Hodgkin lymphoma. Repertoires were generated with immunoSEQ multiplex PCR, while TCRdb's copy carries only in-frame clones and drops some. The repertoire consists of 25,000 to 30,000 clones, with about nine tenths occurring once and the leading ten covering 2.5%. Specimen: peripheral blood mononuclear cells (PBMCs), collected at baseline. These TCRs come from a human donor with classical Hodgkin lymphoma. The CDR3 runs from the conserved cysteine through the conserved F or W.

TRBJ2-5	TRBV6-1	CASSETLWRGGPETQYF
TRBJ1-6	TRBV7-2	CASSSLPTGLFPYNSPLHF
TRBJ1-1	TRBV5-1	CASSLGGVVNTEAFF
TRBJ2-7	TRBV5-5	CASSFDAAPEQYF
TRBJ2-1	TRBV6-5	CASSSSGGPHGEQFF
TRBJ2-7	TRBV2	CASSGARIYEQYF
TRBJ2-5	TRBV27	CASSHGSQETQYF
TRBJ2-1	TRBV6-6	CASSYSSQNNEQFF
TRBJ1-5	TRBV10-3	CASGTGDGGQPQHF
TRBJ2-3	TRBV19	CAISRGGGTDTQYF
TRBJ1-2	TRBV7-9	CASSPGTGWNPRYGYTF